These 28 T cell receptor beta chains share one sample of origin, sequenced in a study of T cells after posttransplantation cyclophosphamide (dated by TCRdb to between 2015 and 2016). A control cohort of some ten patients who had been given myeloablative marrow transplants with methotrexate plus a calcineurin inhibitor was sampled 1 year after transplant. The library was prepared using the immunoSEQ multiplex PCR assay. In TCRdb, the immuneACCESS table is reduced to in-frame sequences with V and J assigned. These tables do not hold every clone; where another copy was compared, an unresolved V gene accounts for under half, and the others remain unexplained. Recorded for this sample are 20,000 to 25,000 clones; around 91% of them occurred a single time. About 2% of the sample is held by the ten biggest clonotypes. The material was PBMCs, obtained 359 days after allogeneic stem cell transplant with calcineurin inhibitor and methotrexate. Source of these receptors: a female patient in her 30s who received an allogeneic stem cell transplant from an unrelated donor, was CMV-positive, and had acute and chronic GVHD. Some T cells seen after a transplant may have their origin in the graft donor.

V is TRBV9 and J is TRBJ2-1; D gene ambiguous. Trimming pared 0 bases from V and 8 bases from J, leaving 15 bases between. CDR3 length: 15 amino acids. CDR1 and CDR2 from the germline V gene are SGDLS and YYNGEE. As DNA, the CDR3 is TGTGCCAGCAGCGTAGGGGTCGGTAGGAGTGATGAGCAGTTCTTC. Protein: CASSVGVGRSDEQFF.

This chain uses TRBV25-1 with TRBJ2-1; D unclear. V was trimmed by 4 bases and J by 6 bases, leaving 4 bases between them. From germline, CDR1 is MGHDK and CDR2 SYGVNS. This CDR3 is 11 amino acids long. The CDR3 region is CASSAFNEQFF. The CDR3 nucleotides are TGTGCCAGCAGTGCCTTCAATGAGCAGTTCTTC.

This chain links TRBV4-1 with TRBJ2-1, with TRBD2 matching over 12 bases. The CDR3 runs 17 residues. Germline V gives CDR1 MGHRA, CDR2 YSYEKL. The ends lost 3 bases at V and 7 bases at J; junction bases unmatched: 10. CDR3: CASSHEKTSGSRNEQFF. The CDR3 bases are TGCGCCAGCAGCCACGAAAAGACTAGCGGGAGCCGAAATGAGCAGTTCTTC.

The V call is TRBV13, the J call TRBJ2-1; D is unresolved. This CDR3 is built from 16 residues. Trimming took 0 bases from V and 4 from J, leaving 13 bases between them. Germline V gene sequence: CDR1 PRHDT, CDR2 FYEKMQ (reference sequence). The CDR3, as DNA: TGTGCCAGCAGCTTAGGCCTTGCGGAGCCTTACAATGAGCAGTTCTTC. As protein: CASSLGLAEPYNEQFF. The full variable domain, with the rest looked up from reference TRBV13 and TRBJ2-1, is AAGVIQSPRHLIKEKRETATLKCYPIPRHDTVYWYQQGPGQDPQFLISFYEKMQSDKGSIPDRFSAQQFSDYHSELNMSSLELGDSALYFCASSLGLAEPYNEQFFGPGTRLTVL.

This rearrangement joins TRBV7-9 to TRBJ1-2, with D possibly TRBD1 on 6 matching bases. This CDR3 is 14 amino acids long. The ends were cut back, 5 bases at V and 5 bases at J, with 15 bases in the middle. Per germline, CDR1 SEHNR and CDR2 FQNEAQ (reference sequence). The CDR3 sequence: CASSIPQGPYGYTF. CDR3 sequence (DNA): TGTGCCAGCAGCATTCCACAGGGTCCGTATGGCTACACCTTC.

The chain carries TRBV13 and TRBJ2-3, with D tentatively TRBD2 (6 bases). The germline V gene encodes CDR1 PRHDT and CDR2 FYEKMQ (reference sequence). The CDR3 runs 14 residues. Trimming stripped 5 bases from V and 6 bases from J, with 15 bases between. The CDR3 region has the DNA TGTGCCAGCAGCACAGGTCACGGAGGGGATACGCAGTATTTT. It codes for CASSTGHGGDTQYF. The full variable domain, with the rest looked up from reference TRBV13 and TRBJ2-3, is AAGVIQSPRHLIKEKRETATLKCYPIPRHDTVYWYQQGPGQDPQFLISFYEKMQSDKGSIPDRFSAQQFSDYHSELNMSSLELGDSALYFCASSTGHGGDTQYFGPGTRLTVL.

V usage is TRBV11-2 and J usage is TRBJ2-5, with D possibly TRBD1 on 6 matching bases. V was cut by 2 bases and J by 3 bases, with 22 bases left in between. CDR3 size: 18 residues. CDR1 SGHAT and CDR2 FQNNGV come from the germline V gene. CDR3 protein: CASSLWSPLQGKKETQYF. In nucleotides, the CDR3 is TGTGCCAGCAGCTTATGGTCCCCTCTACAGGGCAAGAAAGAGACCCAGTACTTC.

The CDR3 reads CASGQGKTYEQYF. The CDR3 region has the DNA TGTGCCAGTGGACAGGGAAAAACCTACGAGCAGTACTTC. The chain carries TRBV19 and TRBJ2-7, with 8 bases identical to TRBD1. This CDR3 is built from 13 residues. The V and J ends lost 8 bases and 2 bases, in that order; junction bases with no gene match: 5. The V gene's germline CDR1 is LNHDA and CDR2 SQIVND (reference sequence).

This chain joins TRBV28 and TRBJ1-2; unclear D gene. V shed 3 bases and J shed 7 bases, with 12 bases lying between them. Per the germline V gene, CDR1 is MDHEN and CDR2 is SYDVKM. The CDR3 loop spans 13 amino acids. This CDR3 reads CASSFTQSGGYTF. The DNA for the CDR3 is TGTGCCAGCAGTTTTACCCAGAGCGGTGGCTACACCTTC.

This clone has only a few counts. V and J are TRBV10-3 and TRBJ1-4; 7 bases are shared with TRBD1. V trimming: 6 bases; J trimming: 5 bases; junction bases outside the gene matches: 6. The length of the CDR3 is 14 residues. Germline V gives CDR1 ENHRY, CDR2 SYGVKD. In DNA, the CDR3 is TGTGCCATCAGCCGACAGGGATCGAATGAAAAACTGTTTTTT. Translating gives CAISRQGSNEKLFF.

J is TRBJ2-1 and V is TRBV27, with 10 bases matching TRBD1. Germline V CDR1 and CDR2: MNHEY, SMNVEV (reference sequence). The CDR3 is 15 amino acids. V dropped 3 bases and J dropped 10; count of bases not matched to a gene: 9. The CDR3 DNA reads TGTGCCAGCAGTTTGGACAGACAGGGGGCGAGGGAGCAGTTCTTC. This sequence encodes CASSLDRQGAREQFF.

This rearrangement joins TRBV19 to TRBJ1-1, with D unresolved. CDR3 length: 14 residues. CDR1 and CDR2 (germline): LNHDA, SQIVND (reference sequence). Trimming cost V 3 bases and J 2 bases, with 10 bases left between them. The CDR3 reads CASSITGFNTEAFF. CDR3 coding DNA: TGTGCCAGTAGTATCACCGGGTTTAACACTGAAGCTTTCTTT.

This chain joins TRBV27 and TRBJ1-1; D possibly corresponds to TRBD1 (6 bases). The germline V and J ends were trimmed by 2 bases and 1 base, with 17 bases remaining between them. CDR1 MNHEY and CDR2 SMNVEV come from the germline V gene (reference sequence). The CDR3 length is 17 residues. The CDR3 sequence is CASSLPTGTSSNTEAFF. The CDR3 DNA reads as TGTGCCAGCAGTTTACCTACCGGGACAAGTTCGAACACTGAAGCTTTCTTT.

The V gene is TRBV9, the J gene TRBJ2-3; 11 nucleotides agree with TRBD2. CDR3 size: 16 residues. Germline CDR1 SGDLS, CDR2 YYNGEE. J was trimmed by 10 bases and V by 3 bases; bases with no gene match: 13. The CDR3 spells CASSAPVAGGPVSQYF. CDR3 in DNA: TGTGCCAGCAGCGCACCCGTAGCGGGAGGGCCGGTGTCGCAGTATTTT. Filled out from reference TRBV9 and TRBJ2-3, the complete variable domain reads DSGVTQTPKHLITATGQRVTLRCSPRSGDLSVYWYQQSLDQGLQFLIQYYNGEERAKGNILERFSAQQFPDLHSELNLSSLELGDSALYFCASSAPVAGGPVSQYFGPGTRLTVL.

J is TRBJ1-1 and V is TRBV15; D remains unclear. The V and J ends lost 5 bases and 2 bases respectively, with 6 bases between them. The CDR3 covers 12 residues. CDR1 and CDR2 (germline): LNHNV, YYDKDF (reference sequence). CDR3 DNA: TGTGCCACCAGCGGCCCCAACACTGAAGCTTTCTTT. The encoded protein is CATSGPNTEAFF.

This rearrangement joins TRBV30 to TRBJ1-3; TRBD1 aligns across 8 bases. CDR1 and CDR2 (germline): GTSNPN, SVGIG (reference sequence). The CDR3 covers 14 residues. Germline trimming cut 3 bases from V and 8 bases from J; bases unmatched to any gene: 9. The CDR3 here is CAWSWTGMEHTIYF. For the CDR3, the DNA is TGTGCCTGGAGCTGGACAGGGATGGAACACACCATATATTTT. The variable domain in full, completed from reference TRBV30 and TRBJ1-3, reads SQTIHQWPATLVQPVGSPLSLECTVEGTSNPNLYWYRQAAGRGLQLLFYSVGIGQISSEVPQNLSASRPQDRQFILSSKKLLLSDSGFYLCAWSWTGMEHTIYFGEGSWLTVV.

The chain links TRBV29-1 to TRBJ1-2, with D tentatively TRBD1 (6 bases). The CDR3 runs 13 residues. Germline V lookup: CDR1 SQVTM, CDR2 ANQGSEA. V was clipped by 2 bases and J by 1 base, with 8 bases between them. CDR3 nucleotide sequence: TGCAGCGTTGAAAGACAGGATAACTATGGCTACACCTTC. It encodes CSVERQDNYGYTF.

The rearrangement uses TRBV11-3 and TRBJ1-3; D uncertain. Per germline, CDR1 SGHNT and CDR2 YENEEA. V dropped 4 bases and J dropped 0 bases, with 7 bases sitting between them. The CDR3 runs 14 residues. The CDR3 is CASSSQNSGNTIYF. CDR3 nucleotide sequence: TGTGCCAGCAGCTCGCAGAACTCTGGAAACACCATATATTTT.

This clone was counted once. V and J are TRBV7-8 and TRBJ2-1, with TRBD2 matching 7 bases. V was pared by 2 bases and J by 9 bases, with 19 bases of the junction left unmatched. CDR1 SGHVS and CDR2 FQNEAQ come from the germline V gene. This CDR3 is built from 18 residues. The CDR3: CASSLPIRLAGRTAEQFF. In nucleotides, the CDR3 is TGTGCCAGCAGCTTACCTATAAGGTTAGCGGGCCGAACGGCTGAGCAGTTCTTC.

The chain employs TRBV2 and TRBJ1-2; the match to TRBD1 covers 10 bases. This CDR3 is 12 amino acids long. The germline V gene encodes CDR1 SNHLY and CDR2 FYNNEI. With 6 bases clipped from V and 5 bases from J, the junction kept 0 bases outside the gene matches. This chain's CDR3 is CASRGQGYGYTF. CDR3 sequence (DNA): TGTGCCAGCAGGGGACAGGGGTATGGCTACACCTTC. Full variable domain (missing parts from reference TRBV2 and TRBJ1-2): EPEVTQTPSHQVTQMGQEVILRCVPISNHLYFYWYRQILGQKVEFLVSFYNNEISEKSEIFDDQFSVERPDGSNFTLKIRSTKLEDSAMYFCASRGQGYGYTFGSGTRLTVV.

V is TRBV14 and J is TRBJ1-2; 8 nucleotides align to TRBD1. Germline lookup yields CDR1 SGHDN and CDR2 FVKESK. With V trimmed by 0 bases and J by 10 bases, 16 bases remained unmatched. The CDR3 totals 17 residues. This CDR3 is CASSQDTPVRTGWDYTF. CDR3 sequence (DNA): TGTGCCAGCAGCCAAGACACGCCGGTGCGGACAGGGTGGGACTACACCTTC.

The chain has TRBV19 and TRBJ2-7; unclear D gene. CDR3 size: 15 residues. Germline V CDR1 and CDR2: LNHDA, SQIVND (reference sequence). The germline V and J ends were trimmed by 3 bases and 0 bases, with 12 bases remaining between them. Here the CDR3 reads CASSISSRPSYEQYF. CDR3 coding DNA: TGTGCCAGTAGTATCTCCTCTAGGCCCTCCTACGAGCAGTACTTC.

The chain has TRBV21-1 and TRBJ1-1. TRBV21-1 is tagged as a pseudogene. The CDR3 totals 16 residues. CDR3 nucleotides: TGTGCCAGCAGCGCTCCTCTCGGCCGGGGGAACACTGAAGCTTTCTTT. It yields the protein CASSAPLGRGNTEAFF.

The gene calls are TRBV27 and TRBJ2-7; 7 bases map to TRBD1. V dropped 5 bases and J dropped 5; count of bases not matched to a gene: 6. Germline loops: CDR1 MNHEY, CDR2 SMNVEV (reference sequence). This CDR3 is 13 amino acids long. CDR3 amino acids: CASSHGTENEQYF. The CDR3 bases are TGTGCCAGCAGTCACGGGACAGAGAACGAGCAGTACTTC.

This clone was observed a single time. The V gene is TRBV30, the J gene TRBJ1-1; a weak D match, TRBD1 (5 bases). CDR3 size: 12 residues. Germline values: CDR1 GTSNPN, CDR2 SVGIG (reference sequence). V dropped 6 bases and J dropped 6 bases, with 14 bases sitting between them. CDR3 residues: CACQWGVAEAFF. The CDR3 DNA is TGTGCCTGTCAGTGGGGGGTCGCTGAAGCTTTCTTT.

CDR3 in amino acids: CATSPLGRANEQFF. DNA for the CDR3: TGTGCCACCAGCCCCCTCGGGAGGGCAAATGAGCAGTTCTTC. The chain uses TRBV15 and TRBJ2-1; 8 bases fit TRBD2. V lost 5 bases to trimming and J lost 7 bases; unmatched junction nucleotides: 7. The CDR3 sequence is 14 residues long. Germline CDR1 and CDR2: LNHNV and YYDKDF (reference sequence).

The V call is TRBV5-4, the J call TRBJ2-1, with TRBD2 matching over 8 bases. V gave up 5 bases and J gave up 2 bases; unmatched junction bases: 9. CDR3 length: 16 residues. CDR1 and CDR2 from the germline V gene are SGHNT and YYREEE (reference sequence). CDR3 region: CASRLSSGGAYNEQFF. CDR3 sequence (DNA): TGTGCCAGCAGACTGAGCTCCGGGGGGGCCTACAATGAGCAGTTCTTC.

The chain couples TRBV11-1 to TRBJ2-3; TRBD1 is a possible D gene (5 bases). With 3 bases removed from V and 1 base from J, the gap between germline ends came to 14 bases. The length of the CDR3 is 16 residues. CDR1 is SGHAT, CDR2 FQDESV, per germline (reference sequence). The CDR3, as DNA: TGTGCCAGCAGCTTCCTACTCCCACAGGGCACAGATACGCAGTATTTT. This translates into CASSFLLPQGTDTQYF.